The entry that follows covers one T cell receptor (beta chain) sequence. The antigen is not known. These data are taken from a study of cytomegalovirus exposure and HLA in healthy donors. Whole-study findings and limits: In an earlier analysis, most TCR beta V segments were productive about 87% or about 30% of the time. Analyses of presence/absence relied on an assumption of roughly uniform sequencing depth across donors. It was about 150 TCR beta chains that were listed as cytomegalovirus-associated.

Germline values: CDR1 GTSNPN, CDR2 SVGIG (reference sequence). The CDR3 consists of 15 residues. The V end lost 0 bases, the J end lost 0 bases, and 9 bases lay between the germline ends. The PCR had 60 Vbeta and 13 Jbeta primers. TCRdb's copy holds only in-frame clones and misses some; the assay was immunoSEQ multiplex PCR. The sample holds 200,000 to 250,000 clones; under 80% are singletons and the top ten take 1.8%. The sample comprised PBMCs. The TCR sequence derives from a woman aged 25 to 39 in good health and CMV-seronegative. The chain has TRBV30 and TRBJ1-3; no clear D. DNA for the CDR3: TGTGCCTGGAGTGTTCGGCGGGGCTCTGGAAACACCATATATTTT. Translation: CAWSVRRGSGNTIYF.